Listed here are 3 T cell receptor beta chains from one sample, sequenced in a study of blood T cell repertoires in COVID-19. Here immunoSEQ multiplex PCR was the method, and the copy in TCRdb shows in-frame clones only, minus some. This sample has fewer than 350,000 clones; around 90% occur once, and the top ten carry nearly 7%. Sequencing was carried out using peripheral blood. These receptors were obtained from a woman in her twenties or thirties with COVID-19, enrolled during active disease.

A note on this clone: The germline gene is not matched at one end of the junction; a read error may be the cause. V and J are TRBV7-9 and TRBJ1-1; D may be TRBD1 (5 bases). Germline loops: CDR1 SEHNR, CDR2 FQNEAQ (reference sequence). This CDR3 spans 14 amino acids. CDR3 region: CASSIAGRNTEAFF. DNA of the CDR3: TGTGCCAGCAGCATAGCAGGGAGGAACACTGAAGCTTTCTTT.

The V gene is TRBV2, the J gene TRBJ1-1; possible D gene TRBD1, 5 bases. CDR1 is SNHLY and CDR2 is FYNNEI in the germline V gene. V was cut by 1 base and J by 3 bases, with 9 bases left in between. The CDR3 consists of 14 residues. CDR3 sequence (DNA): TGTGCCAGCAGTGAAGAGGGGTCGCACACTGAAGCTTTCTTT. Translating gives CASSEEGSHTEAFF.

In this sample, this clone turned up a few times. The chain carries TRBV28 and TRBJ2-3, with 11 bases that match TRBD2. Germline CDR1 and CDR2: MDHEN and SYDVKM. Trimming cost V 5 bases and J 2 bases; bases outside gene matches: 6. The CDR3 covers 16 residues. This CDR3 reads CASSRGLAAYTDTQYF. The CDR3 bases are TGTGCCAGCAGTCGGGGACTAGCGGCCTACACAGATACGCAGTATTTT.